The rows below give T cell receptor beta chains drawn from one sample of a study of blood T cell repertoires in COVID-19. Only in-frame clones appear in the TCRdb table, and some are missing; sequencing was by immunoSEQ multiplex PCR. Here the sample spans about 280,000 clones, approximately 82% being singletons. Sequenced material: PBMCs or T cells enriched from blood (not recorded which). These TCRs come from a man aged 40-50 years who had been exposed to COVID-19. Each CDR3 is given with its conserved first and last residue. Each record gives: D gene, clone size, V gene, J gene, CDR3 DNA, CDR3 protein. A D gene is named only where the DNA matches it firmly. Size tells how often a clone was seen (once, few, many) or the class of an expanded clone, and some rows leave it out.

NA	NA	TRBV6-5	TRBJ1-1	TGTGCCAGCAACCCCGTGAGGAACACTGAAGCTTTCTTT	CASNPVRNTEAFF
TRBD1	NA	TRBV30	TRBJ1-5	TGTGCCTGGAGTCCTACCAACAGGGGTAATCAGCCCCAGCATTTT	CAWSPTNRGNQPQHF
TRBD2	NA	TRBV19	TRBJ2-2	TGTGCCAGTAGCGGACTAGCGGGACGGGCAGACACCGGGGAGCTGTTTTTT	CASSGLAGRADTGELFF
TRBD1	NA	TRBV4-1	TRBJ2-1	TGCGCCAGCACCCCAAGGGACAGGGGTTACAATGAGCAGTTCTTC	CASTPRDRGYNEQFF
NA	many	TRBV29-1	TRBJ2-6	TGCAGCGTTGTCCAGGTGATGGCTGGGGCCAACGTCCTGACTTTC	CSVVQVMAGANVLTF
TRBD1	NA	TRBV24-1	TRBJ2-3	TGTGCCACCAGTGACCGGGACAGGGGCTGGGATACGCAGTATTTT	CATSDRDRGWDTQYF
NA	NA	TRBV29-1	TRBJ2-7	TGCAGCGTCATTAGCGGTTACGAGCAGTACTTC	CSVISGYEQYF
NA	NA	TRBV3-1/TRBV3-2	TRBJ2-3	TGTGCCAGCAGCCAAAAAGGGGGGGGTGCGGATACGCAGTATTTT	CASSQKGGGADTQYF
NA	NA	TRBV9	TRBJ2-7	TGTGCCAGCAGCGCGGACTTATACGAGCAGTACTTC	CASSADLYEQYF
NA	NA	TRBV19	TRBJ1-1	TGTGCCAGTAGTATAGACGAGGGAAGGGCTGAAGCTTTCTTT	CASSIDEGRAEAFF
NA	once	TRBV27	TRBJ1-1	TGTGCCAGCAGTCTCACTCAGGACAGGAACACTGAAGCTTTCTTT	CASSLTQDRNTEAFF
NA	once	TRBV5-6	TRBJ2-3	TGTGCCAGCAGCTTGCAGGGTGCGCAGTATTTT	CASSLQGAQYF
TRBD1	few	TRBV19	TRBJ2-7	TGTGCCAGTAGAGGGACAGAAGCCGGACGCGAGCAGTACTTC	CASRGTEAGREQYF
NA	NA	TRBV27	TRBJ1-2	TGTGCCAGCAGTGGCATCGGGAGTACTCATGGCTACACCTTC	CASSGIGSTHGYTF
TRBD1	NA	TRBV5-1	TRBJ1-1	TGCGCCAGCAACAGGGGGGATTCGGAATTTTCTGAAGCTTTCTTT	CASNRGDSEFSEAFF
TRBD1	NA	TRBV5-1	TRBJ2-5	TGCGCCAGCAGCCCCCCCAGGGGGCGAGAGACCCAGTACTTC	CASSPPRGRETQYF
NA	NA	TRBV5-1	TRBJ1-6	TGCGCCAGCAGCTTGGGACAGCGCAGCTCCTATAATTCACCCCTCCACTTT	CASSLGQRSSYNSPLHF
TRBD1	NA	TRBV5-4	TRBJ2-3	TGTGCCAGCAGCTCCTCTTTAGGGGGCCCCACAGATACGCAGTATTTT	CASSSSLGGPTDTQYF
TRBD2	NA	TRBV24-1	TRBJ2-2	TGTGCCACCAGTGGACTAGCGGGAGGTCTCGGGGAGCTGTTTTTT	CATSGLAGGLGELFF
NA	NA	TRBV11-2	TRBJ2-1	TGTGCCAGCAGCTTAACGCTAGCAGGAGGCAATGAGCAGTTCTTC	CASSLTLAGGNEQFF
NA	NA	TRBV7-3	TRBJ1-1	TGTGCCAGCAGCTTCGACAGTAACACTGAAGCTTTCTTT	CASSFDSNTEAFF
TRBD1	NA	TRBV19	TRBJ2-6	TGTGCCAGTAGTAGGATGGCAGGGGGAAACTCTGGGGCCAACGTCCTGACTTTC	CASSRMAGGNSGANVLTF
TRBD2	NA	TRBV5-1	TRBJ2-7	TGCGCCAGCAGGCTCACTAGCGGCTACGAGCAGTACTTC	CASRLTSGYEQYF
TRBD1	once	TRBV2	TRBJ1-5	TGTGCCAGCGGGGGACAGGGGGCTAGGGGCAATCAGCCCCAGCATTTT	CASGGQGARGNQPQHF
TRBD2	NA	TRBV24-1	TRBJ2-1	TGTGCCACCAGTGATCGCCTAGCGGGAGCCTACAATGAGCAGTTCTTC	CATSDRLAGAYNEQFF
TRBD1	NA	TRBV27	TRBJ1-4	TGTGCCAGCAGTTTAAGGGGGACAGGGAGGGCCAAAAATGAAAAACTGTTTTTT	CASSLRGTGRAKNEKLFF
NA	NA	TRBV14	TRBJ1-2	TGTGCCAGCAGCCAGAACGGGGGGGTCACCCGCTATGGCTACACCTTC	CASSQNGGVTRYGYTF
NA	NA	TRBV19	TRBJ1-3	TGTGCCGGCCGTGGAGGGTCTGGAAACACCATATATTTT	CAGRGGSGNTIYF
NA	once	TRBV5-1	TRBJ1-6	TGCGCCAGCAGCCAATATACCCAGACACCCCTCCACTTT	CASSQYTQTPLHF
NA	NA	TRBV3-1/TRBV3-2	TRBJ2-2	TGTGCCAGCAGCCCCCGGTTGAGCACCGGGGAGCTGTTTTTT	CASSPRLSTGELFF
NA	NA	TRBV12-3/TRBV12-4	TRBJ2-1	TGTGCCAGCAGTTTGAACCAGGGGAATGAGCAGTTCTTC	CASSLNQGNEQFF
TRBD1	few	TRBV3-1/TRBV3-2	TRBJ1-2	TGTGCCAGCAGCCCAAGGGGACAGGGTGGGGGCTACACCTTC	CASSPRGQGGGYTF
TRBD1	NA	TRBV28	TRBJ1-1	TGTGCCAGCAGCACAGGGGGTGGTCACACTGAAGCTTTCTTT	CASSTGGGHTEAFF
TRBD1	NA	TRBV6-4	TRBJ2-7	TGTGCCAGCAGCCCGGCCGGGACAGGGGGTCTTCGGGAGCAGTACTTC	CASSPAGTGGLREQYF
TRBD2	NA	TRBV7-8	TRBJ2-1	TGTGCCAGCAGCTTAGCATCCGGACTAGCGGGTACCTACAATGAGCAGTTCTTC	CASSLASGLAGTYNEQFF
NA	NA	TRBV11-3	TRBJ2-7	TGTGCCAGCGCGCGGGACTACGAGCAGTACTTC	CASARDYEQYF
NA	NA	TRBV9	TRBJ1-3	TGTGCCAGCAGCGTTGACGGGAGCTCTGGAAACACCATATATTTT	CASSVDGSSGNTIYF